This passage covers 27 T cell receptor beta chains from one sample sequenced in a study of blood T cell repertoires in COVID-19. Assay: immunoSEQ multiplex PCR; the TCRdb copy retains only in-frame clones and omits some. The table includes around 76,000 clones, about 80% detected once. Input material: peripheral blood. These receptors all come from a man aged 30 to 39 with COVID-19, enrolled during active disease.

This chain links TRBV6-4 with TRBJ2-1; 10 positions agree with TRBD1. Per the germline V gene, CDR1 is MRHNA and CDR2 is SNTAGT. This CDR3 is built from 15 residues. Trimming removed 2 bases from V and 7 bases from J; junction bases left unmatched: 5. CDR3 sequence (DNA): TGTGCCAGCAGTGACGGGGGACAGGGGATGAATGAGCAGTTCTTC. This sequence encodes CASSDGGQGMNEQFF.

V usage is TRBV2 and J usage is TRBJ1-5, with TRBD1 matching over 11 bases. The CDR3 covers 15 residues. J gave up 5 bases and V 6 bases, and 6 bases lay outside the gene matches. Germline V CDR1 and CDR2: SNHLY, FYNNEI. This CDR3 is CASSWTGGADQPQHF. The CDR3, as DNA: TGTGCCAGCAGCTGGACAGGGGGCGCGGATCAGCCCCAGCATTTT.

This rearrangement joins TRBV5-4 to TRBJ1-2; TRBD1 agrees at 7 bases. Germline trimming cut 0 bases from V and 8 bases from J; bases unmatched to any gene: 19. Germline CDR1 is SGHNT and CDR2 is YYREEE (reference sequence). The CDR3 sequence is 18 residues long. The CDR3 DNA reads as TGTGCCAGCAGCTTGGGGGGACAGCCCGTTTCTCCCCGGGGGGGCTACACCTTC. It translates to CASSLGGQPVSPRGGYTF.

This clone was seen more than once but under ten times. The V and J genes are TRBV19 and TRBJ2-1, with 8 bases that match TRBD2. This CDR3 has 20 amino acids. With V trimmed by 3 bases and J by 0 bases, 16 bases remained unmatched. Germline loops: CDR1 LNHDA, CDR2 SQIVND (reference sequence). CDR3 sequence: CASSIKGVAGSPSSYNEQFF. CDR3 nucleotide sequence: TGTGCCAGTAGTATTAAAGGAGTAGCGGGAAGCCCTAGCTCCTACAATGAGCAGTTCTTC.

The chain joins TRBV29-1 to TRBJ2-1; 10 positions match TRBD2. With 2 bases clipped from V and 9 bases from J, the junction kept 10 bases outside the gene matches. CDR3 length: 15 amino acids. CDR1 and CDR2 (germline): SQVTM, ANQGSEA. This chain's CDR3 is CSVEPLLAGDPEQFF. The CDR3 DNA reads TGCAGCGTTGAACCCCTCCTAGCGGGAGACCCTGAGCAGTTCTTC.

The chain uses TRBV7-2 and TRBJ1-3, with TRBD1 identical over 7 bases. The CDR3 is 16 residues long. With 1 base clipped from V and 3 bases from J, the junction kept 6 bases outside the gene matches. Germline V CDR1 and CDR2: SGHTA, FQGNSA. The CDR3 DNA reads as TGTGCCAGCAGCTTAGTAGGGGGCGTGGGTGGAAACACCATATATTTT. Amino acids: CASSLVGGVGGNTIYF.

The chain carries TRBV20-1 and TRBJ1-2, with D tentatively TRBD1 (5 bases). The V and J ends lost 3 bases and 7 bases respectively, with 12 bases between them. This CDR3 is built from 12 residues. Germline V gene lookup returns CDR1 DFQATT and CDR2 SNEGSKA (reference sequence). CDR3 nucleotide sequence: TGCAGTGCTAGTCGCGCACAGGTTGGCTACACCTTC. Translating it yields CSASRAQVGYTF.

This chain uses TRBV2 with TRBJ2-7, with unresolved D. The CDR3 runs 12 residues. Germline CDR1 is SNHLY and CDR2 is FYNNEI. The V and J ends lost 1 base and 4 bases respectively, with 5 bases between them. Here the CDR3 reads CASSEVLYEQYF. For the CDR3, the DNA is TGTGCCAGCAGTGAAGTACTATACGAGCAGTACTTC.

This chain links TRBV27 with TRBJ1-2; unclear D gene. Germline V gives CDR1 MNHEY, CDR2 SMNVEV (reference sequence). This CDR3 has 13 residues. V lost 0 bases and J lost 6, with 8 bases in between. This CDR3 is CASSLSRFHGYTF. In nucleotides, the CDR3 is TGTGCCAGCAGTTTATCGAGGTTTCATGGCTACACCTTC.

The chain is built from TRBV6-5 and TRBJ1-2, with TRBD1 identical over 10 bases. Germline V gene lookup returns CDR1 MNHEY and CDR2 SVGAGI. The CDR3 loop spans 14 amino acids. V trimming: 6 bases; J trimming: 6 bases; junction bases outside the gene matches: 7. The CDR3 coding sequence is TGTGCCAGCAGCCCCCGGACAGGGGGTGATGGCTACACCTTC. It translates to CASSPRTGGDGYTF.

This chain joins TRBV7-2 and TRBJ1-1, with a possible D match to TRBD1 (6 bases). The V gene lost 8 bases and the J gene lost 4 bases, with 17 bases spanning the gap. CDR1 is SGHTA and CDR2 is FQGNSA in the germline V gene. The CDR3 totals 14 residues. CDR3 DNA sequence: TGTGCCAGCTCCCGGGGGGGGGCTGGCACTGAAGCTTTCTTT. Its protein product is CASSRGGAGTEAFF.

The CDR3 spells CASSQSETGWVNQPQHF. CDR3 DNA sequence: TGCGCCAGCAGTCAATCGGAAACAGGCTGGGTGAATCAGCCCCAGCATTTT. The chain combines TRBV23-1 with TRBJ1-5; D is perhaps TRBD1 (5 bases). TRBV23-1 is an ORF, and what it does is uncertain. Deletions cut 0 bases from V and 4 bases from J, with 16 bases between. The CDR3 covers 17 residues.

The genes are TRBV19 and TRBJ1-5; tentatively, D is TRBD1 (5 bases). Deletions cut 4 bases from V and 7 bases from J, with 17 bases between. Germline values: CDR1 LNHDA, CDR2 SQIVND (reference sequence). The CDR3 runs 15 residues. CDR3 coding DNA: TGTGCCAGTAGTAAAGGGAGTGTGGGGGGACAGCCCCAGCATTTT. Its translation is CASSKGSVGGQPQHF.

The chain employs TRBV30 and TRBJ2-1; 11 bases are a match to TRBD2. This CDR3 is 15 amino acids long. Trimming at V came to 5 bases and at J to 2 bases, leaving 5 bases not matched to a gene. CDR1 and CDR2 from the germline V gene are GTSNPN and SVGIG (reference sequence). The CDR3 spells CAWVSGRAPYNEQFF. The CDR3 nucleotides read TGTGCCTGGGTTAGCGGGAGGGCCCCCTACAATGAGCAGTTCTTC.

The CDR3 DNA reads TGTGCCAGCAGTTTCGGGTATTCACCCCTCCACTTT. Translating gives CASSFGYSPLHF. This chain links TRBV12-3 or TRBV12-4 with TRBJ1-6; no clear D. The length of the CDR3 is 12 residues. Trimming removed 3 bases at V and 8 bases at J, with 5 bases between.

This clone was detected once. CDR3: CATSRQKTGSYEQYF. Here the CDR3 DNA reads TGTGCCACCAGCAGACAGAAGACAGGGAGCTACGAGCAGTACTTC. J is TRBJ2-7 and V is TRBV15; 7 bases match TRBD1. Germline CDR1 is LNHNV and CDR2 is YYDKDF (reference sequence). The CDR3 is made up of 15 amino acids. Losses at the gene ends were 2 bases for V and 3 bases for J; bases not matched to a gene: 7. Full variable domain (missing parts from reference TRBV15 and TRBJ2-7): DAMVIQNPRYQVTQFGKPVTLSCSQTLNHNVMYWYQQKSSQAPKLLFHYYDKDFNNEADTPDNFQSRRPNTSFCFLDIRSPGLGDTAMYLCATSRQKTGSYEQYFGPGTRLTVT.

This sequence joins TRBV11-2 and TRBJ2-7, with D perhaps TRBD2 (6 bases). V was trimmed by 5 bases and J by 6 bases, leaving 17 bases between them. The CDR3 has 14 amino acids. CDR1 and CDR2 from the germline V gene are SGHAT and FQNNGV. This chain's CDR3 is CASSQDRGSGEQYF. CDR3 coding DNA: TGTGCCAGCAGCCAAGATCGGGGGAGTGGCGAGCAGTACTTC.

This sequence joins TRBV10-3 and TRBJ2-3; D unresolved. This CDR3 is 15 amino acids long. From germline, CDR1 is ENHRY and CDR2 SYGVKD. Deletions cut 6 bases from V and 3 bases from J, with 16 bases between. CDR3 sequence reads: CAISHDSLSTDTQYF. In nucleotides, the CDR3 is TGTGCCATCAGCCACGACTCTTTATCGACAGATACGCAGTATTTT.

The chain joins TRBV28 to TRBJ2-1, with 9 bases matching TRBD2. Trimming cost V 11 bases and J 0 bases; bases outside gene matches: 8. This CDR3 has 15 amino acids. From germline, CDR1 is MDHEN and CDR2 SYDVKM. The CDR3 DNA follows: TGTGCCTCCCGCGGGGGGGCGATCTCCTACAATGAGCAGTTCTTC. Its translation is CASRGGAISYNEQFF. Drawing the rest from reference TRBV28 and TRBJ2-1, the complete variable domain is DVKVTQSSRYLVKRTGEKVFLECVQDMDHENMFWYRQDPGLGLRLIYFSYDVKMKEKGDIPEGYSVSREKKERFSLILESASTNQTSMYLCASRGGAISYNEQFFGPGTRLTVL.

J is TRBJ2-1 and V is TRBV9, with D maybe TRBD2 (6 bases). The CDR3 covers 14 residues. V dropped 2 bases and J dropped 5 bases, with 11 bases sitting between them. Per germline, CDR1 SGDLS and CDR2 YYNGEE. The CDR3 sequence is CASSVGDWNNEQFF. The CDR3 bases are TGTGCCAGCAGCGTTGGGGACTGGAACAATGAGCAGTTCTTC.

The chain joins TRBV15 to TRBJ1-5, with 7 positions matching TRBD1. Germline V gives CDR1 LNHNV, CDR2 YYDKDF (reference sequence). The CDR3 runs 15 residues. V dropped 4 bases and J dropped 2; count of bases not matched to a gene: 5. In DNA, the CDR3 is TGTGCCACCAGCACCTCGACAGGGCGCAATCAGCCCCAGCATTTT. Translation gives CATSTSTGRNQPQHF.

The V and J genes are TRBV7-9 and TRBJ2-5, with TRBD2 identical over 9 bases. Losses at the gene ends were 9 bases for V and 3 bases for J; bases not matched to a gene: 2. This CDR3 comprises 12 residues. Germline loops: CDR1 SEHNR, CDR2 FQNEAQ (reference sequence). DNA of the CDR3: TGTGCCAGTGTAGCGGGAGAAGAGACCCAGTACTTC. Translating it yields CASVAGEETQYF.

The J gene is TRBJ1-2, the V gene TRBV7-2; 8 positions agree with TRBD1. Germline V gene sequence: CDR1 SGHTA, CDR2 FQGNSA. With 6 bases clipped from V and 7 bases from J, the junction kept 10 bases outside the gene matches. The CDR3 is 14 residues long. In DNA form, the CDR3 reads TGTGCCAGCAGTCCTAGAGTACAGGGGGGTGGCTACACCTTC. This sequence encodes CASSPRVQGGGYTF.

The J gene is TRBJ1-2, the V gene TRBV19, with TRBD1 matching 9 bases. V lost 6 bases, J lost 2 bases, and 7 bases stayed unmatched. Germline V gives CDR1 LNHDA, CDR2 SQIVND (reference sequence). The CDR3 length is 15 residues. This CDR3 reads CASSTRDRVNYGYTF. The CDR3 DNA follows: TGTGCCAGTAGCACCCGGGACAGGGTAAACTATGGCTACACCTTC.

This clone was picked up a small number of times. This chain joins TRBV10-1 and TRBJ1-2; TRBD1 matches 7 bases. This CDR3 spans 13 amino acids. V trimming: 6 bases; J trimming: 4 bases; junction bases outside the gene matches: 5. Germline V gives CDR1 WNHNN, CDR2 SYGVQD (reference sequence). The CDR3 sequence is CASSTTGSYGYTF. The CDR3 bases are TGCGCCAGCAGCACGACAGGGTCCTATGGCTACACCTTC.

The chain couples TRBV2 to TRBJ2-7, with TRBD2 identical over 7 bases. V was pared by 4 bases and J by 2 bases, with 5 bases of the junction left unmatched. The CDR3 loop spans 14 amino acids. Germline V gives CDR1 SNHLY, CDR2 FYNNEI. CDR3 loop: CASSGAGPTYEQYF. For the CDR3, the DNA is TGTGCCAGCAGTGGAGCGGGGCCAACCTACGAGCAGTACTTC.

This chain links TRBV27 with TRBJ2-3, with 12 nucleotides matching TRBD2. The CDR3 loop spans 16 amino acids. The V and J ends lost 5 bases and 0 bases, in that order; junction bases with no gene match: 3. Germline assignment: CDR1 MNHEY and CDR2 SMNVEV (reference sequence). The CDR3 protein is CASSRLAGASTDTQYF. CDR3 in DNA: TGTGCCAGCAGTAGACTAGCGGGGGCCAGCACAGATACGCAGTATTTT.